The entry below describes one T cell receptor beta chain. Antigen: not known. V lost 4 bases, J lost 2 bases, and 12 bases stayed unmatched. This CDR3 comprises 19 residues. Germline assignment: CDR1 SNHLY and CDR2 FYNNEI. Using immunoSEQ multiplex PCR, the repertoire was profiled, and TCRdb retains in-frame clones only, with some absent. The sample includes over 1.5 million clones, approximately 98% of them seen just once. This entry comes from a study of shared clonotypes between healthy human individuals. Overall study findings and caveats: The authors sampled blood alone, and tissue repertoires likely differ. The study found lower generation probabilities in non-shared clonotypes than in those shared by all four donors. Across a handful of donors, naive CD4 shared 5% to 6%, naive CD8 more than 3%, memory CD4 more than 2%, memory CD8 0.4% to 0.5%.

Those who donated were healthy HIV-negative adults, with no recent acute infections or vaccinations reported. Material: naive CD4+ T cells sorted from blood. Noted subset: CD45RA+ positively selected. This chain uses TRBV2 with TRBJ1-5, with 12 bases that match TRBD1. The receptor was isolated from a man aged 25-40 years in good health. Here the CDR3 DNA reads TGTGCCAGCAGTGTATACCCGGGACAGGGGGCAGAAGGCAATCAGCCCCAGCATTTT. Translation gives CASSVYPGQGAEGNQPQHF.